A selection of T cell receptor beta chains follows, all from one sample in a study of shared clonotypes between healthy human individuals. Here immunoSEQ multiplex PCR was the method, and the copy in TCRdb shows in-frame clones only, minus some. The repertoire consists of 850,000 to 1,200,000 clones, with 65% to 75% occurring once and the leading ten covering 1.5%. The sample comprised memory CD4+ T cells sorted from blood. All receptors derive from a man between 18 and 35 years old in good health. Both conserved end residues are part of each CDR3. The order of the fields is V gene, clone size, D gene, J gene, CDR3 DNA, CDR3 protein. D genes are given only for firm matches. Rows give clone size only sometimes, using once, few, many, or a class for an expanded clone.

v_call: TRBV19
clone_size: once
d_call: .
j_call: TRBJ2-1
cdr3_nt: TGTGCCAGTACTCACTACGGTAATGAGCAGTTCTTC
cdr3_aa: CASTHYGNEQFF

v_call: TRBV9
clone_size: .
d_call: .
j_call: TRBJ2-1
cdr3_nt: TGTGCCAGCAGCGTAGAGGACAAAAACTACAATGAGCAGTTCTTC
cdr3_aa: CASSVEDKNYNEQFF

v_call: TRBV18
clone_size: few
d_call: TRBD1
j_call: TRBJ2-7
cdr3_nt: TGTGCCAGCTCACCCCAGCCGGGACAGTCCTACGAGCAGTACTTC
cdr3_aa: CASSPQPGQSYEQYF

v_call: TRBV10-2
clone_size: .
d_call: .
j_call: TRBJ2-7
cdr3_nt: TGCGCCAGCAGTGATGTGGGGCAGGGGTTTAACAGCGAGCAGTACTTC
cdr3_aa: CASSDVGQGFNSEQYF

v_call: TRBV6-1
clone_size: .
d_call: .
j_call: TRBJ1-1
cdr3_nt: TGTGCCAGCAGTGAATACGTCGTCCAAATGAACACTGAAGCTTTCTTT
cdr3_aa: CASSEYVVQMNTEAFF

v_call: TRBV6-4
clone_size: .
d_call: TRBD1
j_call: TRBJ1-1
cdr3_nt: TGTGCCAGCAGTGACTCAGGACAGGGGTTTGGAGCTTTCTTT
cdr3_aa: CASSDSGQGFGAFF

v_call: TRBV4-3
clone_size: .
d_call: TRBD1
j_call: TRBJ2-3
cdr3_nt: TGCGCCAGCAGCCAAGAAGGCAGGGGGACAGATACGCAGTATTTT
cdr3_aa: CASSQEGRGTDTQYF

v_call: TRBV5-4
clone_size: few
d_call: TRBD1
j_call: TRBJ2-3
cdr3_nt: TGTGCCAGCAGCTGGGGACAGGGGGCGTGGAATACGCAGTATTTT
cdr3_aa: CASSWGQGAWNTQYF

v_call: TRBV28
clone_size: .
d_call: .
j_call: TRBJ1-5
cdr3_nt: TGTGCCAGCAGTCCGAATTCGGGCGGGGCGCGGAGCAATCAGCCCCAGCATTTT
cdr3_aa: CASSPNSGGARSNQPQHF

v_call: TRBV5-1
clone_size: .
d_call: .
j_call: TRBJ2-5
cdr3_nt: TGCGCCAGCAGCCCGGAGCCAGGGGAAGAGACCCAGTACTTC
cdr3_aa: CASSPEPGEETQYF

v_call: TRBV18
clone_size: .
d_call: .
j_call: TRBJ2-1
cdr3_nt: TGTGCCAGCTCCTTAATTTGGGGAAAAGGGAGTGAGCAGTTCTTC
cdr3_aa: CASSLIWGKGSEQFF

v_call: TRBV7-9
clone_size: .
d_call: .
j_call: TRBJ2-3
cdr3_nt: TGTGCCAGCAAGGGAGAGGCAGATACGCAGTATTTT
cdr3_aa: CASKGEADTQYF

v_call: TRBV4-3
clone_size: .
d_call: TRBD1
j_call: TRBJ1-2
cdr3_nt: TGCGCCAGCAGCCTTAACAGGGGGGGTGAGAATGGCTACACCTTC
cdr3_aa: CASSLNRGGENGYTF

v_call: TRBV11-2
clone_size: .
d_call: .
j_call: TRBJ2-5
cdr3_nt: TGTGCCAGCAGCTTGGGCGGCTCCAACCAAGAGACCCAGTACTTC
cdr3_aa: CASSLGGSNQETQYF

v_call: TRBV5-1
clone_size: .
d_call: .
j_call: TRBJ1-2
cdr3_nt: TGCGCCAGCACCCTGGGGGGGTCCTATGGCTACACCTTC
cdr3_aa: CASTLGGSYGYTF

v_call: TRBV6-1
clone_size: .
d_call: .
j_call: TRBJ1-2
cdr3_nt: TGTGCCAGCAGTAAGAACTTCTATGGCTACACCTTC
cdr3_aa: CASSKNFYGYTF

v_call: TRBV6-6
clone_size: .
d_call: TRBD1
j_call: TRBJ1-2
cdr3_nt: TGTGCCAGCACGACAGGGGGCTATGGCTACACCTTC
cdr3_aa: CASTTGGYGYTF

v_call: TRBV10-1
clone_size: .
d_call: TRBD1
j_call: TRBJ2-7
cdr3_nt: TGCGCCAGCAGGTCCGGGACAGGGGGCGCAGGGCCCTACGAGCAGTACTTC
cdr3_aa: CASRSGTGGAGPYEQYF

v_call: TRBV5-1
clone_size: .
d_call: .
j_call: TRBJ2-5
cdr3_nt: TGCGCCAGCAGCTTAGGGACATCTAAAGAGACCCAGTACTTC
cdr3_aa: CASSLGTSKETQYF

v_call: TRBV5-4
clone_size: .
d_call: TRBD1
j_call: TRBJ1-1
cdr3_nt: TGTGCCAGCAGCTTGGTGGGGACAGGGCACACTGAAGCTTTCTTT
cdr3_aa: CASSLVGTGHTEAFF

v_call: TRBV5-1
clone_size: .
d_call: .
j_call: TRBJ1-1
cdr3_nt: TGCGCCAGCAGCACCGCCTGGAACACTGAAGCTTTCTTT
cdr3_aa: CASSTAWNTEAFF

v_call: TRBV11-2
clone_size: .
d_call: .
j_call: TRBJ1-5
cdr3_nt: TGTGCCAGCAGCTTAGACGGGGACAGCAATCAGCCCCAGCATTTT
cdr3_aa: CASSLDGDSNQPQHF

v_call: TRBV30
clone_size: .
d_call: .
j_call: TRBJ2-5
cdr3_nt: TGTGCCTGGAGCGGAGGACGAGGGCAAGAGACCCAGTACTTC
cdr3_aa: CAWSGGRGQETQYF

v_call: TRBV20-1
clone_size: .
d_call: .
j_call: TRBJ2-7
cdr3_nt: TGCAGTGCTCCTCTCCTCCTCGAGCAGTACTTC
cdr3_aa: CSAPLLLEQYF

v_call: TRBV12-5
clone_size: few
d_call: .
j_call: TRBJ1-4
cdr3_nt: TGTGCTAGTGGCCTCGGACAGACCGCAACTAATGAAAAACTGTTTTTT
cdr3_aa: CASGLGQTATNEKLFF

v_call: TRBV2
clone_size: .
d_call: .
j_call: TRBJ1-5
cdr3_nt: TGTGCCAGCAGTGAAGGGTCAGCGCCCCAGCATTTT
cdr3_aa: CASSEGSAPQHF

v_call: TRBV30
clone_size: .
d_call: TRBD1
j_call: TRBJ2-4
cdr3_nt: TGTGCCTGGAGTGTAATTGGGACAGGCAAAAACATTCAGTACTTC
cdr3_aa: CAWSVIGTGKNIQYF

v_call: TRBV29-1
clone_size: few
d_call: TRBD1
j_call: TRBJ2-7
cdr3_nt: TGCAGCGTAAGATCCGGGACAGCGGAGCAGTACTTC
cdr3_aa: CSVRSGTAEQYF

v_call: TRBV27
clone_size: .
d_call: .
j_call: TRBJ1-6
cdr3_nt: TGTGCCAGCAGGCAGGATCGCCTATCCCCCCTCCACTTT
cdr3_aa: CASRQDRLSPLHF

v_call: TRBV5-4
clone_size: .
d_call: TRBD2
j_call: TRBJ2-7
cdr3_nt: TGTGCCAGCAGCTTGTATCCCGCGGGAGGTATCGAGCAGTACTTC
cdr3_aa: CASSLYPAGGIEQYF

v_call: TRBV27
clone_size: few
d_call: .
j_call: TRBJ1-3
cdr3_nt: TGTGCCAGCAGTTCAATGGCTTTCTCTGGAAACACCATATATTTT
cdr3_aa: CASSSMAFSGNTIYF

v_call: TRBV19
clone_size: .
d_call: TRBD1
j_call: TRBJ2-5
cdr3_nt: TGTGCCACCTCAGAGGGGGCCTCAGAGACCCAGTACTTC
cdr3_aa: CATSEGASETQYF

v_call: TRBV10-2
clone_size: .
d_call: .
j_call: TRBJ1-3
cdr3_nt: TGCGCCAGCGGAAACAGGGCCACCTCTGGAAACACCATATATTTT
cdr3_aa: CASGNRATSGNTIYF

v_call: TRBV7-9
clone_size: .
d_call: .
j_call: TRBJ1-2
cdr3_nt: TGTGCCAGCAGCATCTCCGCCGGGCCCACCTATGGCTACACCTTC
cdr3_aa: CASSISAGPTYGYTF

v_call: TRBV5-4
clone_size: many
d_call: .
j_call: TRBJ1-2
cdr3_nt: TGTGCCAGCAGCTTGGAACAGGGACGGGTCTATGGCTACACCTTC
cdr3_aa: CASSLEQGRVYGYTF

v_call: TRBV27
clone_size: .
d_call: .
j_call: TRBJ2-7
cdr3_nt: TGTGCCAGCAGTTTAAGGGCAGGGGCCCCCTACGAGCAGTACTTC
cdr3_aa: CASSLRAGAPYEQYF

v_call: TRBV7-9
clone_size: .
d_call: .
j_call: TRBJ1-4
cdr3_nt: TGTGCCAGCAGCCCCGGGGCAGGTGATGAAAAACTGTTTTTT
cdr3_aa: CASSPGAGDEKLFF

v_call: TRBV10-1
clone_size: .
d_call: TRBD1
j_call: TRBJ1-2
cdr3_nt: TGCGCCACCTCGGACAGGGTCGGCTATGGCTACACCTTC
cdr3_aa: CATSDRVGYGYTF

v_call: TRBV5-4
clone_size: few
d_call: .
j_call: TRBJ2-3
cdr3_nt: TGTGCCAGCAGCTTGGATATATGGGTGGATACGCAGTATTTT
cdr3_aa: CASSLDIWVDTQYF

v_call: TRBV19
clone_size: once
d_call: .
j_call: TRBJ2-7
cdr3_nt: TGTGCCAGTAGTGCAGGCTACGAGCAGTACTTC
cdr3_aa: CASSAGYEQYF

v_call: TRBV2
clone_size: many
d_call: .
j_call: TRBJ1-2
cdr3_nt: TGTGCCAGCAGTGATCCAGGGACGGTGAAGGGCTACACCTTC
cdr3_aa: CASSDPGTVKGYTF

v_call: TRBV4-1
clone_size: few
d_call: TRBD2
j_call: TRBJ2-3
cdr3_nt: TGCGCCAGCAGCCAAGATCGGGGTCTAGCGGGAGCGGCAGATACGCAGTATTTT
cdr3_aa: CASSQDRGLAGAADTQYF